This is a list of T cell receptor beta chains from one sample in a study of T cell repertoires in cytomegalovirus infection. TCRdb analysed the reads with MiXCR anew, one entry per CDR3 protein. The repertoire consists of 640,000 or so distinct CDR3 sequences, with 30% to 40% occurring once and the leading ten covering around a sixth. No antigens are known for them. The material was cultured PBMCs, obtained from culture after CMV antigen stimulation. Every receptor here comes from a human donor in good health (CMV status not recorded). Some clones in this sample may be carry-over from other donors' samples. Each CDR3 is given with its conserved first and last residue. The order of the fields is D gene, clone size, J gene, V gene, CDR3 DNA, CDR3 protein. D genes are given only for firm matches. Clone size appears in some rows only: once, few, many, or a class for an expanded clone.

.,.,TRBJ2-3,TRBV7-8,TGTGCCAGCAGCGCTCCCTGGGGGAGCCGAACAGATACGCAGTATTTT,CASSAPWGSRTDTQYF
TRBD2,.,TRBJ2-3,TRBV2,TGTGCCAGCAGTGACCCCGGGAGGGCCGGGAATACGCAGTATTTT,CASSDPGRAGNTQYF
TRBD2,few,TRBJ2-7,TRBV15,TGTGCCACCAGCAGAGGGGAGGGGTCCCTCTACGAGCAGTACTTC,CATSRGEGSLYEQYF
.,.,TRBJ2-3,TRBV6-6,TGTGCCAGCAGTTACCGTCAGCGGCGCACAGATACGCAGTATTTT,CASSYRQRRTDTQYF
.,few,TRBJ1-2,TRBV12-3/TRBV12-4,TGTGCCAGCAGTCACCTGCTCGGAGAGGTTAAGTATGGCTACACCTTC,CASSHLLGEVKYGYTF
TRBD2,.,TRBJ2-1,TRBV15,TGTGCCACCAGCAGAGATAAGACTAGCGGGAGGGGCAATGAGCAGTTCTTC,CATSRDKTSGRGNEQFF
TRBD1,many,TRBJ2-2,TRBV7-2,TGTGCCAGCAGTCTTACAGGGGGCCAGAACACCGGGGAGCTGTTTTTT,CASSLTGGQNTGELFF
TRBD1,.,TRBJ1-2,TRBV11-2,TGTGCCAGCAGCTTAGATCGAGACAGGGGCTATGGCTACACCTTC,CASSLDRDRGYGYTF
.,.,TRBJ1-1,TRBV7-9,TGTGCCAGCAGCTTCTATGAGGGGACTGAAGCTTTCTTT,CASSFYEGTEAFF
TRBD1,.,TRBJ2-5,TRBV29-1,TGCAGCTCCCTCAGGGGGCCCCAAGAGACCCAGTACTTC,CSSLRGPQETQYF
.,few,TRBJ2-3,TRBV4-1,TGCGCCAGCAGCCAGTTTGGACATATAAGCACAGATACGCAGTATTTT,CASSQFGHISTDTQYF
TRBD2,once,TRBJ2-1,TRBV6-2/TRBV6-3,TGTGCCAGCAGTTACAGGGGGGTACTAGCGGGAACCTACAATGAGCAGTTCTTC,CASSYRGVLAGTYNEQFF
.,few,TRBJ1-2,TRBV7-2,TGTGCCAGCAGCCTAGCGGGGCAGGCCTATGGCTACACCTTC,CASSLAGQAYGYTF
.,.,TRBJ2-3,TRBV6-1,TGTGCCAGCAGTGTAGCCACAGATACGCAGTATTTT,CASSVATDTQYF
.,.,TRBJ2-5,TRBV7-2,TGTGCCAGCAGCTTATTAAGGGCAGTCGAGTACCAAGAGACCCAGTACTTC,CASSLLRAVEYQETQYF
.,.,TRBJ1-1,TRBV19,TGTGCCAGTAGGGGCAGCATCCCATTGAACACTGAAGCTTTCTTT,CASRGSIPLNTEAFF
.,.,TRBJ1-5,TRBV12-3/TRBV12-4,TGTGCCAGCAGTGCACAGGGCGGCCAGCCCCAGCATTTT,CASSAQGGQPQHF
.,few,TRBJ2-1,TRBV7-9,TGTGCCAGCAGCTCAACCCGGGATCTCAATGAGCAGTTCTTC,CASSSTRDLNEQFF
.,.,TRBJ1-6,TRBV7-6,TGTGCCAGCAGCTTACAGGGGAAGGGATCACCCCTCCACTTT,CASSLQGKGSPLHF
.,.,TRBJ2-1,TRBV28,TGTGCCGCCGGAGTCGGGAAGCAGTTCTTC,CAAGVGKQFF
.,.,TRBJ1-5,TRBV7-9,TGTGCCAGCAGCCATACACGAGAGTCTGGAAATAGCAATCAGCCCCAGCATTTT,CASSHTRESGNSNQPQHF
.,.,TRBJ2-7,TRBV19,TGTGCCAGTAGTATGGGGGGCGCTGAATCCTACGAGCAGTACTTC,CASSMGGAESYEQYF
TRBD1,.,TRBJ1-6,TRBV11-1,TGTGCCAGCAGCTCGACAGGACAGGGAGTCTCGAGCTCCTATAATTCACCCCTCCACTTT,CASSSTGQGVSSSYNSPLHF
TRBD2,.,TRBJ2-7,TRBV18,TGTGCCAGCTCACCAGTTCTGTCGGGACTAGCGGGAGACGAGCAGTACTTC,CASSPVLSGLAGDEQYF